The 11 T cell receptor beta chains below all came from one sample that was sequenced in a study of T cells after yellow fever vaccination. Via MiXCR, TCRdb re-called the 5' RACE reads, giving one row per CDR3 protein. This table has about 500,000 distinct CDR3 sequences, roughly 17% appearing once. Material: PBMCs, obtained 5 to 6 days after the first yellow fever vaccination. The origin of the receptors is a man between 18 and 29 years old who received the YFV17D yellow fever vaccine.

This clonotype was seen a few times. The chain has TRBV7-2 and TRBJ2-3, with 11 bases matching TRBD2. Per the germline V gene, CDR1 is SGHTA and CDR2 is FQGNSA. This CDR3 comprises 16 residues. Trimming took 6 bases from V and 5 from J; bases not matched to a gene: 10. DNA for the CDR3: TGTGCCAGCAGTTCGAAGACTAGCGGGGTTGGAGATACGCAGTATTTT. It yields the protein CASSSKTSGVGDTQYF.

This clonotype was counted a few times. The rearrangement uses TRBV5-1 and TRBJ2-7; D is perhaps TRBD1 (5 bases). This CDR3 has 13 residues. The germline gives CDR1 SGHRS, CDR2 YFSETQ. The V end lost 1 base, the J end lost 3 bases, and 8 bases lay between the germline ends. The CDR3 loop is CASSLKTDYEQYF. The CDR3, as DNA: TGCGCCAGCAGCTTGAAGACAGACTACGAGCAGTACTTC.

This clonotype was observed a handful of times. This sequence joins TRBV19 and TRBJ1-1; no reliable D call. Germline values: CDR1 LNHDA, CDR2 SQIVND (reference sequence). V was shortened by 5 bases and J by 2 bases, with 9 bases between the two germline ends. CDR3 length: 13 residues. The CDR3 loop is CASSHTGNTEAFF. The CDR3 DNA reads TGTGCCAGTAGTCACACGGGAAACACTGAAGCTTTCTTT. Full variable domain (rest looked up from reference TRBV19 and TRBJ1-1): DGGITQSPKYLFRKEGQNVTLSCEQNLNHDAMYWYRQDPGQGLRLIYYSQIVNDFQKGDIAEGYSVSREKKESFPLTVTSAQKNPTAFYLCASSHTGNTEAFFGQGTRLTVV.

This clonotype turned up a few times. The junction and the germline gene differ at one end; a read error may be behind it. The genes are TRBV6-5 and TRBJ1-3; D is unclear. The CDR3 runs 15 residues. Germline-derived CDR1 and CDR2 are MNHEY and SVGAGI. CDR3 sequence: CASSYSSLSSDARVF. The CDR3 coding sequence is TGTGCCAGCAGTTACTCATCTCTTTCATCGGACGCTCGGGTCTTT.

There are a few counts of this clonotype. The CDR3 nucleotides read TGCAGTGCTCGCCGGGACAGAGGGGTTCAAGAGACCCAGTACTTC. Its protein product is CSARRDRGVQETQYF. This chain connects TRBV20-1 to TRBJ2-5; 7 bases match TRBD1. V lost 5 bases, J lost 2 bases, and 11 bases stayed unmatched. Germline V gene data show CDR1 as DFQATT and CDR2 as SNEGSKA (reference sequence). CDR3 size: 15 residues.

The chain couples TRBV11-2 to TRBJ2-3; D is possibly TRBD1 or TRBD2 (5 bases each). Between the trimmed V and J ends, which lost 7 bases and 2 bases, there was a span of 16 bases. CDR3 length equals 15 residues. Germline CDR1 is SGHAT and CDR2 is FQNNGV. CDR3 in amino acids: CASNPGPLNTDTQYF. The CDR3, as DNA: TGTGCCAGCAACCCGGGGCCCCTGAACACAGATACGCAGTATTTT.

This clonotype has just a few counts. The gene calls are TRBV9 and TRBJ2-3, with TRBD1 matching over 9 bases. Germline V CDR1 and CDR2: SGDLS, YYNGEE. V lost 3 bases to trimming and J lost 3 bases; unmatched junction nucleotides: 11. CDR3 length: 17 residues. CDR3 nucleotides: TGTGCCAGCAGCGCGATGACAGGGGGGTTCGGAACAGATACGCAGTATTTT. Its translation is CASSAMTGGFGTDTQYF.

Points on this clonotype: A single base separates this from a much larger clone, so it may be a read error. This sequence joins TRBV12-3 or TRBV12-4 and TRBJ1-2; D remains unclear. The CDR3 is made up of 12 amino acids. V gave up 0 bases and J gave up 3 bases, with 2 bases separating them. The CDR3 nucleotides read TGTGCCAGCAGTTTAGCGGACTATGGCTACACCTTC. Residues: CASSLADYGYTF.

This clonotype was seen only a few times. The chain uses TRBV5-1 and TRBJ2-7; D might be TRBD1 (5 bases). Germline V gene lookup returns CDR1 SGHRS and CDR2 YFSETQ. Trimming took off 4 bases at V and 5 bases at J, with 16 bases between the two ends. The CDR3 totals 14 residues. The CDR3 reads CASSVDRSEDEQYF. The CDR3 DNA is TGCGCCAGCAGCGTAGACAGAAGTGAAGACGAGCAGTACTTC. Using reference TRBV5-1 and TRBJ2-7 for the parts outside the CDR3, the full variable domain is KAGVTQTPRYLIKTRGQQVTLSCSPISGHRSVSWYQQTPGQGLQFLFEYFSETQRNKGNFPGRFSGRQFSNSRSEMNVSTLELGDSALYLCASSVDRSEDEQYFGPGTRLTVT.

This clonotype was recorded many times. The gene calls are TRBV20-1 and TRBJ2-5, with D perhaps matching TRBD2 (5 bases). Trimming cost V 5 bases and J 1 base, with 14 bases left between them. This CDR3 region has 14 residues. The germline CDR1 and CDR2 sequences are DFQATT and SNEGSKA (reference sequence). CDR3: CSAPRVGLQETQYF. CDR3 DNA sequence: TGCAGTGCTCCGCGGGTGGGTCTCCAAGAGACCCAGTACTTC.

The V call is TRBV4-2, the J call TRBJ1-2, with no clear D. The ends were cut back, 0 bases at V and 7 bases at J, with 18 bases in the middle. CDR1 and CDR2 from the germline V gene are LGHNA and YNFKEQ. The CDR3 sequence is 16 residues long. CDR3 sequence reads: CASSQERVGGRGGYTF. CDR3 DNA sequence: TGTGCCAGCAGCCAAGAAAGGGTCGGCGGCCGGGGTGGCTACACCTTC.